What follows are 13 T cell receptor beta chains derived from one specimen sequenced in a study of post-analysis software for immune sequencing data. Unique molecular identifiers were carried by the TCR beta cDNA libraries. TCRdb re-called the PCR reads with MiXCR, one entry per CDR3 protein. The sample yields over 150,000 distinct CDR3 sequences, roughly 40% seen once. Sequenced material: blood, taken after autologous hematopoietic stem cell transplantation. These receptors were collected from a girl aged 10 to 17 with multiple sclerosis.

The rearrangement uses TRBV6-5 and TRBJ2-7, with 8 bases lining up with TRBD1. Germline CDR1 is MNHEY and CDR2 is SVGAGI. Trimming took 4 bases from V and 1 from J; bases not matched to a gene: 6. The CDR3 contains 15 residues. CDR3 amino acids: CASSSWWTGSYEQYF. The CDR3 nucleotides read TGTGCCAGCAGTTCCTGGTGGACAGGGTCCTACGAGCAGTACTTC.

The chain is built from TRBV27 and TRBJ2-5, with D perhaps matching TRBD1 (6 bases). The J call may be faulty, since TRBJ2-7 better matches the DNA end. Germline-derived CDR1 and CDR2 are MNHEY and SMNVEV (reference sequence). The CDR3 covers 13 residues. The CDR3 region is CASSLGAWNEQYF. The CDR3 nucleotides are TGTGCCAGCAGTTTGGGGGCGTGGAACGAGCAGTACTTC.

This chain links TRBV7-2 with TRBJ2-5; 9 nucleotides line up with TRBD1. The J call may not be correct, given that the DNA end is closer to TRBJ2-7. The CDR3 has 14 amino acids. Germline CDR1 SGHTA, CDR2 FQGNSA. CDR3 nucleotides: TGTGCCAGCAGCCCCGGGACAGGGTACCACGAGCAGTACTTC. As protein: CASSPGTGYHEQYF.

The table lists this clonotype with many counts. The chain joins TRBV5-1 to TRBJ2-3; 8 nucleotides agree with TRBD1. The CDR3 length is 15 residues. V lost 4 bases, J lost 4 bases, and 8 bases stayed unmatched. Germline CDR1 SGHRS, CDR2 YFSETQ. This CDR3 is CASSLRGTGPDTQYF. For the CDR3, the DNA is TGCGCCAGCAGCCTCCGTGGGACAGGCCCAGATACGCAGTATTTT. The full variable domain, with the rest looked up from reference TRBV5-1 and TRBJ2-3, is KAGVTQTPRYLIKTRGQQVTLSCSPISGHRSVSWYQQTPGQGLQFLFEYFSETQRNKGNFPGRFSGRQFSNSRSEMNVSTLELGDSALYLCASSLRGTGPDTQYFGPGTRLTVL.

This clonotype was seen more than once but under ten times. The J gene is TRBJ2-3, the V gene TRBV30; D call uncertain. CDR1 GTSNPN and CDR2 SVGIG come from the germline V gene (reference sequence). Trimming left V 3 bases short and J 9 bases short, with 13 bases between. CDR3 length equals 12 residues. The CDR3 is CAWRGSARTQYF. For the CDR3, the DNA is TGTGCCTGGAGGGGAAGTGCGAGAACGCAGTATTTT. The variable domain in full, completed from reference TRBV30 and TRBJ2-3, reads SQTIHQWPATLVQPVGSPLSLECTVEGTSNPNLYWYRQAAGRGLQLLFYSVGIGQISSEVPQNLSASRPQDRQFILSSKKLLLSDSGFYLCAWRGSARTQYFGPGTRLTVL.

Ten or more counts support this clonotype. V and J are TRBV6-5 and TRBJ2-7; D unclear. Germline V gene data show CDR1 as MNHEY and CDR2 as SVGAGI. V lost 0 bases and J 0 bases, leaving 18 bases between the germline ends. The CDR3 is 18 amino acids. This chain's CDR3 is CASSYSPSGSTGSYEQYF. The CDR3 coding sequence is TGTGCCAGCAGTTACTCCCCTTCCGGGTCCACCGGCTCCTACGAGCAGTACTTC.

The chain employs TRBV25-1 and TRBJ2-1; 9 bases are a match to TRBD2. The CDR3 totals 14 residues. Losses at the gene ends were 5 bases for V and 6 bases for J; bases not matched to a gene: 5. Germline V lookup: CDR1 MGHDK, CDR2 SYGVNS. This CDR3 reads CASSLAGPSNEQFF. Written as DNA, the CDR3 is TGTGCCAGCAGTCTAGCGGGACCCTCCAATGAGCAGTTCTTC.

Concerning this clonotype: One end of the junction varies from germline; a read error may be responsible. V and J are TRBV9 and TRBJ1-1; TRBD1 matches 8 bases. The CDR3 totals 15 residues. Germline V gene data show CDR1 as SGDLS and CDR2 as YYNGEE. The CDR3 spells CDSSVWDRSNTEAFF. CDR3 coding DNA: TGTGACAGCAGCGTCTGGGACAGGTCGAACACTGAAGCTTTCTTT.

The genes are TRBV29-1 and TRBJ2-5, with a possible D match to TRBD1 (5 bases). Trimming shortened V by 6 bases and J by 5 bases, and 19 bases separated the two germline ends. The germline V gene encodes CDR1 SQVTM and CDR2 ANQGSEA. The CDR3 is 14 residues long. The CDR3 nucleotides are TGCAGCGTCGAAAAAAATCCAGGGTGGGAGACCCAGTACTTC. It yields the protein CSVEKNPGWETQYF.

CDR3 amino acids: CASSWGLAGEREQFF. The CDR3 bases are TGTGCCAGCAGCTGGGGACTAGCGGGAGAGAGGGAGCAGTTCTTC. The chain combines TRBV7-9 with TRBJ2-1; 14 bases map to TRBD2. Looked up from germline, CDR1 is SEHNR and CDR2 is FQNEAQ (reference sequence). The CDR3 extends over 15 amino acids. The J segment lost 10 bases and the V segment lost 4 bases, leaving 6 bases of the junction unmatched.

The J gene is TRBJ1-5, the V gene TRBV7-9; 9 bases match TRBD1. CDR1 and CDR2 from the germline V gene are SEHNR and FQNEAQ (reference sequence). V was clipped by 3 bases and J by 9 bases; unmatched bases: 21. The CDR3 runs 19 residues. CDR3 region: CASSFPNLKNRGRMVPQHF. CDR3 coding DNA: TGTGCCAGCAGCTTCCCCAACCTCAAAAACAGGGGGCGAATGGTGCCCCAGCATTTT.

This clonotype was detected only a few times. This rearrangement joins TRBV20-1 to TRBJ2-4, with a possible D match to TRBD1 (6 bases). The V end was cut by 4 bases, the J end by 6 bases, with 10 bases between. CDR3 size: 12 residues. From germline, CDR1 is DFQATT and CDR2 SNEGSKA (reference sequence). The CDR3 nucleotides are TGCAGTGCTATTAGGACAGCAAACATTCAGTACTTC. As protein: CSAIRTANIQYF.

V is TRBV20-1 and J is TRBJ1-4; the match to TRBD1 covers 8 bases. V lost 2 bases to trimming and J lost 5 bases; unmatched junction nucleotides: 10. The CDR3 is 16 residues long. Germline-derived CDR1 and CDR2 are DFQATT and SNEGSKA (reference sequence). This CDR3 reads CSARRPRTGFNEKLFF. The CDR3 DNA follows: TGCAGTGCTAGACGCCCCCGGACAGGGTTCAATGAAAAACTGTTTTTT.